The 13 T cell receptor beta chains below come from one sample, sequenced in a study of T cell responses to AZD1222 COVID-19 vaccine. The method was immunoSEQ multiplex PCR; TCRdb's version includes in-frame clones alone and lacks a portion of them. The sample holds around 160,000 clones; just over 90% are singletons and the top ten take 1% to 1.5%. Sample: peripheral blood, taken 28 days after the second AZD1222 dose. These TCRs come from an adult who received the AZD1222 COVID-19 vaccine.

CDR3 loop: CASSLTGRAGNTEAFF. In DNA, the CDR3 is TGTGCCAGCAGCTTAACGGGACGTGCGGGGAACACTGAAGCTTTCTTT. The chain recombines TRBV7-2 with TRBJ1-1, with D perhaps TRBD1 (5 bases). V lost 2 bases and J 1 base, leaving 14 bases between the germline ends. The CDR3 sequence is 16 residues long. The germline V gene encodes CDR1 SGHTA and CDR2 FQGNSA.

The chain combines TRBV21-1 with TRBJ1-3; the table assigns TRBD1, which was not confirmed against the DNA. TRBV21-1 is classified as a pseudogene. The CDR3 runs 18 residues. The CDR3 loop reads CASSLYRGQGASGNTIYF. CDR3 in DNA: TGTGCCAGCAGCCTCTATCGGGGACAGGGAGCTTCCGGAAACACCATATATTTT.

The chain joins TRBV6-5 to TRBJ1-5; D call uncertain. With 4 bases removed from V and 4 bases from J, the gap between germline ends came to 8 bases. The CDR3 loop spans 13 amino acids. CDR1 is MNHEY, CDR2 SVGAGI, per germline. The CDR3 DNA sequence: TGTGCCAGCAGTTCCTCCTTTAATCAGCCCCAGCATTTT. As protein: CASSSSFNQPQHF.

The rearrangement joins TRBV5-1 to TRBJ1-1, with a tentative D call TRBD1 (5 bases). The germline V gene encodes CDR1 SGHRS and CDR2 YFSETQ. The CDR3 has 11 amino acids. The ends were cut back, 0 bases at V and 12 bases at J, with 9 bases in the middle. As DNA, the CDR3 is TGCGCCAGCAGCTTGGGGGACGGGACTTTCTTT. It codes for CASSLGDGTFF.

The chain uses TRBV10-3 and TRBJ2-1; tentative D call: TRBD2 (5 bases). Trimming left V 7 bases short and J 5 bases short, with 15 bases between. The germline V gene has CDR1 ENHRY and CDR2 SYGVKD. The CDR3 is 14 amino acids. The CDR3 sequence: CAIKVRGKDNEQFF. The CDR3 coding sequence is TGTGCCATCAAAGTCAGAGGGAAGGACAATGAGCAGTTCTTC.

This clone appeared a single time. The chain joins TRBV15 to TRBJ2-3, with 11 bases fitting TRBD2. The V gene's germline CDR1 is LNHNV and CDR2 YYDKDF (reference sequence). V shed 9 bases, J shed 5 bases, and the junction held 4 bases outside the gene matches. This CDR3 is built from 13 residues. Here the CDR3 reads CATRLAGRDTQYF. The CDR3 DNA sequence: TGTGCCACAAGACTAGCGGGGAGAGATACGCAGTATTTT.

The genes are TRBV29-1 and TRBJ1-2; 7 bases map to TRBD1. V lost 7 bases to trimming and J lost 2 bases; unmatched junction nucleotides: 7. The CDR3 spans 13 residues. In germline, CDR1 is SQVTM, CDR2 ANQGSEA. CDR3 coding DNA: TGCAGCGGGGGAGGGACAGCGAACTATGGCTACACCTTC. Encoded protein: CSGGGTANYGYTF.

The chain combines TRBV2 with TRBJ2-1; D remains ambiguous. Germline CDR1 and CDR2: SNHLY and FYNNEI. The CDR3 is 17 residues long. The germline V and J ends were trimmed by 2 bases and 6 bases, with 20 bases remaining between them. The CDR3 loop is CASSETPAKRPVNEQFF. The CDR3 DNA reads TGTGCCAGCAGTGAAACTCCGGCTAAACGACCGGTCAATGAGCAGTTCTTC.

The rearrangement uses TRBV18 and TRBJ1-4, with unresolved D. V lost 8 bases to trimming and J lost 6 bases, with 19 bases between them. The length of the CDR3 is 15 residues. Germline assignment: CDR1 KGHSH and CDR2 LQKENI. The CDR3 loop is CASGLDGEWDEKLFF. CDR3 DNA sequence: TGTGCCAGCGGATTGGACGGGGAGTGGGATGAAAAACTGTTTTTT.

CDR3 loop: CASSLGLQGAEAFF. The CDR3 nucleotides are TGCGCCAGCAGCCTCGGCCTCCAGGGGGCTGAAGCTTTCTTT. This chain uses TRBV4-1 with TRBJ1-1, with 7 nucleotides matching TRBD1. The junction had 8 bases not matched to a gene; V was cut back by 4 bases and J by 6 bases. The germline V gene encodes CDR1 MGHRA and CDR2 YSYEKL. The CDR3 totals 14 residues.

The chain uses TRBV7-8 and TRBJ1-1, with a weak D call TRBD1 (6 bases). V lost 5 bases and J lost 1, with 8 bases in between. Germline CDR1 is SGHVS and CDR2 is FQNEAQ. This CDR3 region has 13 residues. This CDR3 is CASSRGGNTEAFF. The CDR3 DNA sequence: TGTGCCAGCAGCCGAGGGGGGAACACTGAAGCTTTCTTT. The complete variable domain, with remaining parts taken from reference TRBV7-8 and TRBJ1-1, reads GAGVSQSPRYKVAKRGQDVALRCDPISGHVSLFWYQQALGQGPEFLTYFQNEAQLDKSGLPSDRFFAERPEGSVSTLKIQRTQQEDSAVYLCASSRGGNTEAFFGQGTRLTVV.

CDR3 coding DNA: TGTGCCAGCAGCCAAGCCCCTCGGACAGGGTCGGATGGCTACACCTTC. Its translation is CASSQAPRTGSDGYTF. The chain carries TRBV3-1 (or the pseudogene TRBV3-2) and TRBJ1-2; 8 bases are a match to TRBD1. Germline V lookup: CDR1 LGHDT, CDR2 YNNKEL (reference sequence). The CDR3 consists of 16 residues. The V gene end was trimmed by 1 base and the J gene end by 6 bases; junction bases not matched to a gene: 10.

The chain uses TRBV3-1 (or the pseudogene TRBV3-2) and TRBJ2-5, with D unresolved. There are 15 residues in the CDR3. The germline V and J ends were trimmed by 0 bases and 4 bases, with 12 bases remaining between them. The germline V gene encodes CDR1 LGHDT and CDR2 YNNKEL (reference sequence). CDR3 DNA sequence: TGTGCCAGCAGCCAAGAAGTCCCTACCAGAGAGACCCAGTACTTC. Encoded protein: CASSQEVPTRETQYF.